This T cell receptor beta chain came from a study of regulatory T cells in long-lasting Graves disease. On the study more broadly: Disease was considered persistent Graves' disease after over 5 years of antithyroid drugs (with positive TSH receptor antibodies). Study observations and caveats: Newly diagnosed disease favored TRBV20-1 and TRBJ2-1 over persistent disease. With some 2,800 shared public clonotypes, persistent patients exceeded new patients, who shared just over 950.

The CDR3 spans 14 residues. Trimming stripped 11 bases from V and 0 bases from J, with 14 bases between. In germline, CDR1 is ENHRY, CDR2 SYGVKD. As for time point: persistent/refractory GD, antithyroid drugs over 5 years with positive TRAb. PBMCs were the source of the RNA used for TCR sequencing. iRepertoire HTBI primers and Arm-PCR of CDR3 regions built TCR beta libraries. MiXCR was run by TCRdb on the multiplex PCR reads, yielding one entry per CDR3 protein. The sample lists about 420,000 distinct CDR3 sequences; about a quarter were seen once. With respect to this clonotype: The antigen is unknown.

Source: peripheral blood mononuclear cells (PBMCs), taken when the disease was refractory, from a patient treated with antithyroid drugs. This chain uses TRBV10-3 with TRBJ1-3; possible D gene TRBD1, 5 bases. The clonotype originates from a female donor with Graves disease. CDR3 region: CASSRDLSGNTIYF. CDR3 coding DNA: TGTGCCTCCAGCCGGGACCTCTCTGGAAACACCATATATTTT.